Reported below is one T cell receptor beta chain. Its antigen is unidentified. The data are from a study of T cell responses to AZD1222 COVID-19 vaccine. Clones were read by immunoSEQ multiplex PCR, and TCRdb kept only the in-frame ones, dropping some. The table records about 110,000 clones, approximately 90% of them present only once. The length of the CDR3 is 12 residues. CDR1 is LNHNV, CDR2 YYDKDF, per germline (reference sequence). Deletions cut 5 bases from V and 7 bases from J, with 11 bases between. Findings and limits, study-wide: Sampling that yielded the repertoires occurred only after the peak T cell response. Close to half of spike-specific TCRs reportedly recognize unmutated variant regions. Compared with day 0, the breadth and depth of the Spike-specific TCR repertoire rose significantly after two doses of AZD1222. Among the donors, most were white British and more were female, and clonal diversity was possibly underestimated.

The chain is built from TRBV15 and TRBJ1-1; D may be TRBD1 (6 bases). This clonotype originated in an adult in good health. This sample comprised peripheral blood, obtained on day 0 of AZD1222 vaccination. The CDR3 nucleotides read TGTGCCACCAGCGAGAGGGGGTTTGAAGCTTTCTTT. Protein: CATSERGFEAFF.